A single sample is the source of the 5 T cell receptor beta chains below, sequenced in a study of metastatic and nonmetastatic thyroid tumors. No treatment had been given to any patient before thyroid surgery. TCRdb re-called clones via MiXCR from the PCR reads. The sample has 20,000 or so clones, approximately 10% seen once. Material: blood. The receptor set was obtained from a female donor with papillary thyroid cancer or a benign thyroid nodule (not recorded which). Some clones in this sample may be carry-over from other donors' samples.

This clone occurred many times. A read error may produce the germline difference seen at one junction end. The same CDR3 is also encoded by other DNA sequences in this sample. The chain combines TRBV6-4 with TRBJ2-3; 10 bases line up with TRBD2. The CDR3 consists of 15 residues. Looked up from germline, CDR1 is MRHNA and CDR2 is SNTAGT. The CDR3 nucleotides are TGTGCTAGCAGTGAAGTAGCGGGGGGAGCGGATACGCAGTATTTT. It encodes CASSEVAGGADTQYF.

By share, this clone ranks as medium-sized. The chain recombines TRBV6-2 or TRBV6-3 with TRBJ2-5; a weak D match, TRBD2 (6 bases). Trimming pared 3 bases from V and 2 bases from J, leaving 10 bases between. Germline V gives CDR1 MNHEY, CDR2 SVGEGT. This CDR3 comprises 14 residues. The CDR3 is CASSYGTAQETQYF. The CDR3 coding sequence is TGTGCCAGCAGTTATGGGACTGCACAAGAGACCCAGTACTTC.

Many counts were recorded for this clone. This chain uses TRBV2 with TRBJ2-1; possibly TRBD2 for D (5 bases). The V and J ends lost 2 bases and 7 bases respectively, with 12 bases between them. Germline CDR1 reads SNHLY; CDR2 reads FYNNEI. This CDR3 comprises 14 residues. CDR3 sequence (DNA): TGTGCCAGCAGTGAAAAGGTAGGAGGTAATGAGCAGTTCTTC. Translated: CASSEKVGGNEQFF.

Ten or more counts support this clone. The V and J genes are TRBV7-8 and TRBJ2-2; TRBD2 matches at 9 bases. J was trimmed by 5 bases and V by 2 bases; bases with no gene match: 9. The CDR3 has 17 amino acids. Germline V gene lookup returns CDR1 SGHVS and CDR2 FQNEAQ. The chain's CDR3 is CASSLRRLAGGTGELFF. The CDR3 DNA reads TGTGCCAGCAGCTTAAGACGTCTGGCGGGAGGGACCGGGGAGCTGTTTTTT.

The J gene is TRBJ2-1, the V gene TRBV6-1; 12 nucleotides line up with TRBD2. J was trimmed by 3 bases and V by 7 bases; bases with no gene match: 4. Germline values: CDR1 MNHNS, CDR2 SASEGT. CDR3 length: 15 residues. The CDR3 DNA follows: TGTGCCAGCACTGTACTAGCGGGAGGCTACAATGAGCAGTTCTTC. It encodes CASTVLAGGYNEQFF.